The entry below gives a single T cell receptor (beta chain) sequence along with its context. The CDR3 loop spans 13 amino acids. Germline V gene sequence: CDR1 MDHEN, CDR2 SYDVKM. Trimming removed 6 bases at V and 4 bases at J, with 13 bases between. Produced via immunoSEQ multiplex PCR; TCRdb's table is partial and in-frame only. Among around 510,000 clones, roughly 79% were seen once, and the ten largest hold about 12%. This sample stems from a study of shared clonotypes between healthy human individuals. The receptor was derived from a woman aged 40-49 years in good health. Some clones in this sample may be carry-over from other donors' samples. The sequenced sample consisted of PBMCs. The rearrangement links TRBV28 to TRBJ2-7; D gene ambiguous. The CDR3 loop reads CASSAPQDYEQYF. The CDR3 DNA reads as TGTGCCAGCAGCGCCCCACAAGATTACGAGCAGTACTTC.